The clone carrying this T cell receptor beta chain was seen a handful of times. Its antigen is still unknown. The CDR3 runs 13 residues. The V end was cut by 10 bases, the J end by 1 base, with 14 bases between. Per germline, CDR1 SNHLY and CDR2 FYNNEI. This entry belongs to a study of cytomegalovirus exposure and HLA in healthy donors. Researchers ran the PCR with 60 Vbeta and 13 Jbeta primers. Sequenced by immunoSEQ multiplex PCR; TCRdb stores in-frame clones only, minus some. The table has around 140,000 clones, 75% to 85% seen once. Healthy bone marrow donors made up the cohort. Study-wide results and caveats: A later examination showed that TCR association rates differed by HLA locus, with DRB1 most and HLA-C fewest.

This receptor was obtained from a female donor in good health and CMV-seropositive. The chain is built from TRBV2 and TRBJ2-7; D unresolved. Sequenced input: PBMCs. The CDR3 region has the DNA TGTGCCACCACACCTCAAAAGTCCTACGAGCAGTACTTC. Translation: CATTPQKSYEQYF.